Below are 12 T cell receptor beta chains sequenced from a single sample in a study of T cell responses to AZD1222 COVID-19 vaccine. TCRdb's table, derived via immunoSEQ multiplex PCR, lists solely in-frame clones and lacks some. The sample has 150,000 or so clones, about 90% seen once. This specimen consisted of peripheral blood, obtained 28 days after the second AZD1222 dose. These receptor sequences come from an adult who received the AZD1222 COVID-19 vaccine.

CDR3 DNA: TGCGCCAGCAGCCAAGGACAGGGGGGGGTCTACGAGCAGTACTTC. Protein sequence: CASSQGQGGVYEQYF. The V gene is TRBV4-3, the J gene TRBJ2-7, with 9 nucleotides matching TRBD1. Losses at the gene ends were 1 base for V and 3 bases for J; bases not matched to a gene: 4. Germline values: CDR1 LGHNA, CDR2 YSLEER. This CDR3 has 15 amino acids.

Details on this clone: A junction boundary mismatches the germline segment, possibly from a read error. The chain has TRBV18 and TRBJ1-2; D gene unclear. CDR1 is KGHSH and CDR2 is LQKENI in the germline V gene. The CDR3 consists of 12 residues. Here the CDR3 reads CASSRVREHPIF. CDR3 DNA sequence: TGTGCCAGCTCACGGGTCCGGGAGCACCCCATCTTC.

This clone counts as medium-sized. The rearrangement uses TRBV6-2 or TRBV6-3 and TRBJ2-6; D remains ambiguous. V lost 4 bases to trimming and J lost 0 bases, with 4 bases between them. Per germline, CDR1 MNHEY and CDR2 SVGEGT. The CDR3 extends over 14 amino acids. CDR3 residues: CASSWDSGANVLTF. The DNA for the CDR3 is TGTGCCAGCAGTTGGGACTCTGGGGCCAACGTCCTGACTTTC.

The rearrangement uses TRBV15 and TRBJ1-3; D gene unclear. The germline gives CDR1 LNHNV, CDR2 YYDKDF (reference sequence). The CDR3 extends over 15 amino acids. The ends were cut back, 0 bases at V and 4 bases at J, with 10 bases in the middle. The CDR3, as DNA: TGTGCCACCAGCAGAGATGGAGGGCTCGGAAACACCATATATTTT. Protein product: CATSRDGGLGNTIYF. The full variable domain, rest sourced from reference TRBV15 and TRBJ1-3, is DAMVIQNPRYQVTQFGKPVTLSCSQTLNHNVMYWYQQKSSQAPKLLFHYYDKDFNNEADTPDNFQSRRPNTSFCFLDIRSPGLGDTAMYLCATSRDGGLGNTIYFGEGSWLTVV.

The chain is built from TRBV9 and TRBJ2-2; 9 nucleotides line up with TRBD2. This CDR3 contains 17 residues. With V trimmed by 0 bases and J by 1 base, 4 bases remained unmatched. The germline gives CDR1 SGDLS, CDR2 YYNGEE. The CDR3 is CASSVVSSGVNTGELFF. The CDR3 DNA reads as TGTGCCAGCAGCGTAGTTTCTAGCGGGGTGAACACCGGGGAGCTGTTTTTT.

The chain combines TRBV5-5 with TRBJ2-2, with D unclear. Germline CDR1 is SGHKS and CDR2 is YYEKEE (reference sequence). V shed 1 base and J shed 0 bases, with 7 bases lying between them. This CDR3 has 15 amino acids. The CDR3: CASSLTTTNTGELFF. CDR3 sequence (DNA): TGTGCCAGCAGCTTGACAACCACGAACACCGGGGAGCTGTTTTTT.

This chain joins TRBV4-3 and TRBJ2-6; D is unresolved. This CDR3 is built from 15 residues. Trimming removed 4 bases at V and 3 bases at J, with 10 bases between. The germline V gene encodes CDR1 LGHNA and CDR2 YSLEER. The CDR3 DNA follows: TGCGCCAGCAGCCCAGGCGGTTTTGGGGCCAACGTCCTGACTTTC. Its translation is CASSPGGFGANVLTF.

The rearrangement links TRBV3-1 (or the pseudogene TRBV3-2) to TRBJ1-6; D uncertain. The CDR3 runs 15 residues. Trimming pared 3 bases from V and 9 bases from J, leaving 15 bases between. From germline, CDR1 is LGHDT and CDR2 YNNKEL (reference sequence). The CDR3 spells CASSQEGDGSSPLHF. The CDR3 DNA reads TGTGCCAGCAGCCAGGAGGGCGACGGGAGTTCACCCCTCCACTTT.

The chain links TRBV7-9 to TRBJ2-1, with D unresolved. CDR3 length equals 11 residues. The V and J ends lost 5 bases and 6 bases respectively, with 5 bases between them. Germline V gene data show CDR1 as SEHNR and CDR2 as FQNEAQ (reference sequence). The CDR3 bases are TGTGCCAGCAGCGAAAGCAATGAGCAGTTCTTC. Protein: CASSESNEQFF.

The chain links TRBV12-3 or TRBV12-4 to TRBJ1-5; 9 bases are shared with TRBD1. CDR3 length: 13 residues. J gave up 5 bases and V 6 bases, and 2 bases lay outside the gene matches. The CDR3 DNA is TGTGCCAGCAGGGGACAGGGACATCAGCCCCAGCATTTT. Translating it yields CASRGQGHQPQHF.

The chain has TRBV7-9 and TRBJ1-1; the D is unclear. In germline, CDR1 is SEHNR, CDR2 FQNEAQ (reference sequence). Trimming left V 2 bases short and J 3 bases short, with 16 bases between. The CDR3 runs to 16 residues. In DNA form, the CDR3 reads TGTGCCAGCAGCTTAAAACGGGTGCACGGCGACACTGAAGCTTTCTTT. Encoded protein: CASSLKRVHGDTEAFF. Looking up the rest from reference TRBV7-9 and TRBJ1-1 gives the full variable domain: DTGVSQNPRHKITKRGQNVTFRCDPISEHNRLYWYRQTLGQGPEFLTYFQNEAQLEKSRLLSDRFSAERPKGSFSTLEIQRTEQGDSAMYLCASSLKRVHGDTEAFFGQGTRLTVV.

This clone was seen a few times. The chain is built from TRBV30 and TRBJ2-7, with D perhaps TRBD1 (7 bases). The CDR3 runs 13 residues. Germline lookup yields CDR1 GTSNPN and CDR2 SVGIG (reference sequence). V was clipped by 3 bases and J by 3 bases, with 12 bases between them. In DNA, the CDR3 is TGTGCCTGGAGCGCGGGACAGATCTACGAGCAGTACTTC. Its protein product is CAWSAGQIYEQYF.